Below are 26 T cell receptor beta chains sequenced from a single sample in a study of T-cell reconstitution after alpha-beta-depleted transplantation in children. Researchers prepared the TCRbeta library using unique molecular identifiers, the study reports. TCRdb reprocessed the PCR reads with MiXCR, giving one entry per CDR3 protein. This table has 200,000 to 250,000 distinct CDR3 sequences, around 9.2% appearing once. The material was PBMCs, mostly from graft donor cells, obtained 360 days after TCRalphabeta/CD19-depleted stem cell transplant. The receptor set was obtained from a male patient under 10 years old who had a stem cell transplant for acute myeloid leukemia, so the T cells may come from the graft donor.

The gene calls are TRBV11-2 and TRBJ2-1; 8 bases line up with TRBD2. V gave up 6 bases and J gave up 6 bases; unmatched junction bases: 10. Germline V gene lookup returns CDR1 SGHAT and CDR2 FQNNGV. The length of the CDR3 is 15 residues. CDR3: CASSEPGLGVNEQFF. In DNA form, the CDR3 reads TGTGCCAGCAGTGAACCGGGACTAGGGGTCAATGAGCAGTTCTTC.

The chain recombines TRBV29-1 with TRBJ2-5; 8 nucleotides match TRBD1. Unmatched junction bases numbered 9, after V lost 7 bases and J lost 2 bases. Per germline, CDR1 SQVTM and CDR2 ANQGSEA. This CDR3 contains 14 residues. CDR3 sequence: CSAETGEKQETQYF. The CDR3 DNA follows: TGCAGCGCCGAGACAGGGGAGAAACAAGAGACCCAGTACTTC.

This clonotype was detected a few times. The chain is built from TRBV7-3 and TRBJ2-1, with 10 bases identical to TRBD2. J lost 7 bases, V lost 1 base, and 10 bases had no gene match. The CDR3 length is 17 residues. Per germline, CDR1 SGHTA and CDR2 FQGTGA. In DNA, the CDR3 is TGTGCCAGCAGCTTAATCGTTTCTAGCGGGAGTCGGAATGAGCAGTTCTTC. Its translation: CASSLIVSSGSRNEQFF.

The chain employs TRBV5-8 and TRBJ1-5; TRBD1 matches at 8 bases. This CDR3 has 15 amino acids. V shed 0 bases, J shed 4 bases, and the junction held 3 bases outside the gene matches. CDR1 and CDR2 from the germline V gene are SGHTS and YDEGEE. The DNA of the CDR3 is TGTGCCAGCAGCTTGGCGGACAGGGAAAATCAGCCCCAGCATTTT. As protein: CASSLADRENQPQHF.

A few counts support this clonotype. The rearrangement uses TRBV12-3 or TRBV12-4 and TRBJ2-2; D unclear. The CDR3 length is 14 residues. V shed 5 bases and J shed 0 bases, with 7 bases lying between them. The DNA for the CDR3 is TGTGCCAGCAGTAAATTGACGAACACCGGGGAGCTGTTTTTT. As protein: CASSKLTNTGELFF.

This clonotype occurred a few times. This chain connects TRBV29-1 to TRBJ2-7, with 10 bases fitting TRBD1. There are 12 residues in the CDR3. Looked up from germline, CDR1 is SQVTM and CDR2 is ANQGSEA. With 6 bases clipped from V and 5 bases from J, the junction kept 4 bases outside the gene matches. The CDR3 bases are TGCAGCGTCCCCGGGACAGGGGACGAGCAGTACTTC. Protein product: CSVPGTGDEQYF.

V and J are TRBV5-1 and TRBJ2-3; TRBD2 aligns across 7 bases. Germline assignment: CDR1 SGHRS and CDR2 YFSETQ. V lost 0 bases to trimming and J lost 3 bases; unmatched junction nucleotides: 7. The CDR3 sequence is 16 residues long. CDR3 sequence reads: CASSLADGGGTDTQYF. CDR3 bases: TGCGCCAGCAGCTTGGCGGATGGCGGGGGTACAGATACGCAGTATTTT.

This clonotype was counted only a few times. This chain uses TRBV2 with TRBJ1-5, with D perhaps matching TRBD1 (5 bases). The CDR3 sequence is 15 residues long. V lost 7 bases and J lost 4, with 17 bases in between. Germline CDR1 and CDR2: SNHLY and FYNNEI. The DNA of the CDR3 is TGTGCCAGCAAGTACTGGGGGGGAGAGAATCAGCCCCAGCATTTT. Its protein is CASKYWGGENQPQHF.

The CDR3 sequence: CASSPREGIHHYTQYF. In DNA, the CDR3 is TGTGCCAGCAGCCCAAGGGAAGGTATTCACCACTATACGCAGTATTTT. The chain joins TRBV9 to TRBJ2-3, with unresolved D. This CDR3 contains 16 residues. Trimming pared 4 bases from V and 7 bases from J, leaving 22 bases between. The germline V gene encodes CDR1 SGDLS and CDR2 YYNGEE.

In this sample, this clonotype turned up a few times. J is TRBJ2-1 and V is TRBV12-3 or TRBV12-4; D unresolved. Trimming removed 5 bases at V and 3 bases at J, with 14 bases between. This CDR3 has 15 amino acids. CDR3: CASSPGEVVYNEQFF. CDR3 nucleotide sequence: TGTGCCAGCAGTCCCGGAGAGGTAGTCTACAATGAGCAGTTCTTC.

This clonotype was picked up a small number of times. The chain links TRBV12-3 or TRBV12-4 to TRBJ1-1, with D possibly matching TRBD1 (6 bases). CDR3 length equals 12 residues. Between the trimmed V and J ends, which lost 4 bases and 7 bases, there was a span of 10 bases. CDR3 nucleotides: TGTGCCAGCAGTTACAGGGTGGGTGAAGCTTTCTTT. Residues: CASSYRVGEAFF.

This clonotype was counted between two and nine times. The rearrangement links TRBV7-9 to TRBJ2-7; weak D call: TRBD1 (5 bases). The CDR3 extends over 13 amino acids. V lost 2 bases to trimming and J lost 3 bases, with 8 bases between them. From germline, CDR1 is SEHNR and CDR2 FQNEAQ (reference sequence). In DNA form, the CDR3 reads TGTGCCAGCAGCTTAACGACAGACTACGAGCAGTACGTC. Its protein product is CASSLTTDYEQYV.

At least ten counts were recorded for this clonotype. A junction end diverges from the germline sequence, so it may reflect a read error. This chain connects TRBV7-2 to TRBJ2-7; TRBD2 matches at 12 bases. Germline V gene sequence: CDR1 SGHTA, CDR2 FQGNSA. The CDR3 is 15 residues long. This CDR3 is CASSLAGGLSYEQYF. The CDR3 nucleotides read TGTGCCAGCAGCCTAGCGGGAGGGCTCTCCTACGAGCAGTACTTC.

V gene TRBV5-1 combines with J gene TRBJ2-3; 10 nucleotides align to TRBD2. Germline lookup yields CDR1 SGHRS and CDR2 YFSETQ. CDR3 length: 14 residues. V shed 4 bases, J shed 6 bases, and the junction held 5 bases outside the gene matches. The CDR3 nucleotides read TGCGCCAGCAGCGACGGGACTAGCGCGGATACGCAGTATTTT. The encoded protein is CASSDGTSADTQYF.

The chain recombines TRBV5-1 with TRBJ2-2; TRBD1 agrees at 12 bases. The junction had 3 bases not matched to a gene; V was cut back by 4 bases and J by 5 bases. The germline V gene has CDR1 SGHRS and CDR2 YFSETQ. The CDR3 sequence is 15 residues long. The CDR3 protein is CASSPGQGATGELFF. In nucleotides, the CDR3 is TGCGCCAGCAGCCCGGGACAGGGGGCAACCGGGGAGCTGTTTTTT.

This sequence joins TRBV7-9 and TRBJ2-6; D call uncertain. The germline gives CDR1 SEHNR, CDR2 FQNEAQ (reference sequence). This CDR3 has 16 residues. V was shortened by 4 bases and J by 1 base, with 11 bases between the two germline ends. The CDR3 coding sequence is TGTGCCAGCAGCTCCCTAGGCGAATCTGGGGCCAACGTCCTGACTTTC. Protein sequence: CASSSLGESGANVLTF.

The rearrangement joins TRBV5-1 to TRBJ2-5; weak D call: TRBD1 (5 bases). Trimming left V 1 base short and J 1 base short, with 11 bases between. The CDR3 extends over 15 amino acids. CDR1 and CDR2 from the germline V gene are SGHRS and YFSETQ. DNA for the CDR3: TGCGCCAGCAGCTTGTCGCAGGGTCCCCAAGAGACCCAGTACTTC. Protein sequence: CASSLSQGPQETQYF.

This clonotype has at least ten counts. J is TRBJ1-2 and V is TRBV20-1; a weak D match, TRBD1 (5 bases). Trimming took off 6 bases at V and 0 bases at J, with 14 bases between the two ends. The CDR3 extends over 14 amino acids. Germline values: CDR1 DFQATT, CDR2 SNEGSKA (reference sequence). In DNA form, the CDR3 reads TGCAGTGCAACTTTCGGGACGGCTAACTATGGCTACACCTTC. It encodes CSATFGTANYGYTF.

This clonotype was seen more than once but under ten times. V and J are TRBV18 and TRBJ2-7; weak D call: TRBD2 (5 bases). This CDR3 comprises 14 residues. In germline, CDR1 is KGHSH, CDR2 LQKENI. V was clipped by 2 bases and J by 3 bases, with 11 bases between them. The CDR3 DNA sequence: TGTGCCAGCTCACCAAATTCAGCGGACTACGAGCAGTACTTC. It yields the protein CASSPNSADYEQYF.

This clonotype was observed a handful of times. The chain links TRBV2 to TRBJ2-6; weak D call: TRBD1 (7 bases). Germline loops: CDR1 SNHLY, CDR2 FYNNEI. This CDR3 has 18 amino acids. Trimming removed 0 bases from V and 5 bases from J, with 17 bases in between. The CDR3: CASSEALRRDRRANVLTF. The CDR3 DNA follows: TGTGCCAGCAGTGAAGCGCTTCGGAGGGACAGACGGGCCAACGTCCTGACTTTC.

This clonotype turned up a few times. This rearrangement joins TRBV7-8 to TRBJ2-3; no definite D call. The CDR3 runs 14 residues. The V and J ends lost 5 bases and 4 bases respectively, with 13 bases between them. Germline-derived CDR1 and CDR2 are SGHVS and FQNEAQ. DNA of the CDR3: TGTGCCAGCAGCCCCCAAGGCTGGGCAGATACGCAGTATTTT. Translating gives CASSPQGWADTQYF.

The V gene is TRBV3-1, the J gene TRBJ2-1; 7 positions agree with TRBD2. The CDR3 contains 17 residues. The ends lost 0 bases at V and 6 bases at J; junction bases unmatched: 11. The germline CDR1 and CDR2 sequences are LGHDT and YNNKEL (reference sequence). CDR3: CASSQDHGSGLSNEQFF. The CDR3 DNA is TGTGCCAGCAGCCAAGATCATGGGTCGGGACTATCCAATGAGCAGTTCTTC.

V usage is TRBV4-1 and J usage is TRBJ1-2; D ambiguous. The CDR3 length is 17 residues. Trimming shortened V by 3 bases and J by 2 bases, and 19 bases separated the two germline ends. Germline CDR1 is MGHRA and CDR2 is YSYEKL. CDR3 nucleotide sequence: TGCGCCAGCAGCCACGCTCCGACCGGGTGGGGAAACTATGGCTACACCTTC. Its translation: CASSHAPTGWGNYGYTF.

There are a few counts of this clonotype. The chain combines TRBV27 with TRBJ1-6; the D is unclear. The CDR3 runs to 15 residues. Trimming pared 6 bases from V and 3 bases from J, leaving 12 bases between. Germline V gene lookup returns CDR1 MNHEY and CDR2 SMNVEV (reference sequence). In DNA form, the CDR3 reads TGTGCCAGCAGGGCAAAGGTCCACTATAATTCACCCCTCCACTTT. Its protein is CASRAKVHYNSPLHF.

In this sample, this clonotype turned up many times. CDR3 DNA: TGTGCCAGCAGGAGGCGCTTCTATGGCTACACCTTC. Residues: CASRRRFYGYTF. This chain joins TRBV28 and TRBJ1-2, with D hard to call. The V end was cut by 6 bases, the J end by 4 bases, with 9 bases between. The CDR3 loop spans 12 amino acids. Germline V CDR1 and CDR2: MDHEN, SYDVKM.

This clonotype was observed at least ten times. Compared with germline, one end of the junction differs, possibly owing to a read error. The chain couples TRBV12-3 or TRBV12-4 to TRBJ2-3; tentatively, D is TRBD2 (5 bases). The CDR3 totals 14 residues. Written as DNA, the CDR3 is TGTGCCAGCAGCTTAGGCGGGAGCACAGATACGCAGTATTTT. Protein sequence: CASSLGGSTDTQYF.